In its sample, the clone carrying this T cell receptor beta chain was seen many times. These data belong to a study of Graves' ophthalmopathy and Graves' hyperthyroidism. Germline CDR1 reads MNHNS; CDR2 reads SASEGT. This CDR3 region has 12 residues. Trimming pared 1 base from V and 8 bases from J, leaving 9 bases between. From RNA, the CDR3 regions of TCR beta chains were amplified and sequenced. After a first-round RT-PCR with HTBI primers, a second-round multiplex PCR was run. From the multiplex PCR reads, TCRdb called clonotypes with MiXCR, one entry per CDR3 protein. The sample holds roughly 500,000 distinct CDR3 sequences, under 15% seen once.

The rearrangement joins TRBV6-1 to TRBJ2-7; D not resolved. The source material was blood. This sequence was found in a young woman with Graves' ophthalmopathy. CDR3 nucleotides: TGTGCCAGCAGTGAAGACCGCCCGAAGCAGTACTTC. Encoded protein: CASSEDRPKQYF.